Listed here are 30 T cell receptor beta chains from one sample, sequenced in a study of blood T cell repertoires in COVID-19. The table came from immunoSEQ multiplex PCR; TCRdb's copy has only in-frame clones and leaves some out. The sample contains 150,000 or so clones, roughly 80% of which appear only once. Sequenced input: peripheral blood. These receptors all come from an older woman with COVID-19, enrolled during active disease.

This sequence joins TRBV6-5 and TRBJ2-7; TRBD2 is a possible D gene (5 bases). The CDR3 consists of 15 residues. V was clipped by 0 bases and J by 0 bases, with 9 bases between them. The germline gives CDR1 MNHEY, CDR2 SVGAGI. The CDR3 region has the DNA TGTGCCAGCAGTTACTCAGGGAGATTCTCCTACGAGCAGTACTTC. Its translation is CASSYSGRFSYEQYF.

This chain links TRBV27 with TRBJ1-2, with TRBD1 identical over 11 bases. V lost 3 bases to trimming and J lost 2 bases; unmatched junction nucleotides: 5. Germline lookup yields CDR1 MNHEY and CDR2 SMNVEV (reference sequence). The CDR3 consists of 16 residues. The CDR3 sequence: CASSFIRDRGNYGYTF. The CDR3 DNA is TGTGCCAGCAGTTTCATCCGGGACAGGGGGAACTATGGCTACACCTTC.

DNA of the CDR3: TGTGCCAGCAGACCTGCACAGGGGACTGGCGACACTGAAGCTTTCTTT. This gives the protein CASRPAQGTGDTEAFF. The rearrangement joins TRBV11-2 to TRBJ1-1; 7 bases match TRBD1. Germline loops: CDR1 SGHAT, CDR2 FQNNGV. The V gene end was trimmed by 6 bases and the J gene end by 3 bases; junction bases not matched to a gene: 13. This CDR3 region has 16 residues.

J is TRBJ2-1 and V is TRBV6-2 or TRBV6-3, with D possibly TRBD1 on 6 matching bases. CDR1 and CDR2 (germline): MNHEY, SVGEGT. Trimming cost V 4 bases and J 0 bases, with 16 bases left between them. CDR3 length: 17 residues. The CDR3 here is CASSSLRQASSYNEQFF. The CDR3 DNA is TGTGCCAGCAGTTCCCTAAGACAGGCTAGCTCCTACAATGAGCAGTTCTTC.

This clone was seen only once. The gene calls are TRBV5-1 and TRBJ1-1, with 7 bases identical to TRBD1. Germline V gene data show CDR1 as SGHRS and CDR2 as YFSETQ. Losses at the gene ends were 3 bases for V and 6 bases for J; bases not matched to a gene: 5. This CDR3 has 13 residues. CDR3 DNA: TGCGCCAGCAGCTCACAGGGGCGATCTGAAGCTTTCTTT. Translation gives CASSSQGRSEAFF.

The V and J genes are TRBV10-3 and TRBJ2-5; D is ambiguous. This CDR3 has 17 residues. CDR1 is ENHRY, CDR2 SYGVKD, per germline. V lost 4 bases and J lost 2, with 20 bases in between. The CDR3 sequence is CAISAPVTHPSQETQYF. The CDR3 region has the DNA TGTGCCATCAGTGCTCCGGTGACTCATCCCTCTCAAGAGACCCAGTACTTC.

V is TRBV6-5 and J is TRBJ1-3, with 9 positions matching TRBD1. V was pared by 4 bases and J by 1 base, with 2 bases of the junction left unmatched. The germline V gene encodes CDR1 MNHEY and CDR2 SVGAGI. The CDR3 totals 15 residues. This CDR3 reads CASSSDRGSGNTIYF. The CDR3, as DNA: TGTGCCAGCAGTTCCGACAGGGGGTCTGGAAACACCATATATTTT.

CDR3 in amino acids: CASSPLPKLAKNIQYF. CDR3 DNA sequence: TGTGCCAGCTCACCACTTCCGAAACTAGCCAAAAACATTCAGTACTTC. This chain joins TRBV18 and TRBJ2-4; D is ambiguous. This CDR3 contains 16 residues. Trimming pared 1 base from V and 0 bases from J, leaving 10 bases between. Per germline, CDR1 KGHSH and CDR2 LQKENI.

V usage is TRBV19 and J usage is TRBJ1-1; 9 nucleotides match TRBD1. Germline CDR1 reads LNHDA; CDR2 reads SQIVND (reference sequence). The V segment lost 5 bases and the J segment 12 bases; nucleotides outside the gene matches: 7. This CDR3 has 12 amino acids. The CDR3 loop reads CASSQGTGTSFF. CDR3 nucleotides: TGTGCCAGTAGTCAGGGGACAGGGACTTCTTTCTTT.

This chain uses TRBV7-9 with TRBJ1-6; 9 bases match TRBD1. In germline, CDR1 is SEHNR, CDR2 FQNEAQ (reference sequence). Losses at the gene ends were 8 bases for V and 6 bases for J; bases not matched to a gene: 11. The CDR3 sequence is 16 residues long. The chain's CDR3 is CASAMNPGQGNSPLHF. The CDR3 coding sequence is TGTGCCAGCGCCATGAACCCGGGACAGGGTAATTCACCCCTCCACTTT. Full variable domain (rest looked up from reference TRBV7-9 and TRBJ1-6): DTGVSQNPRHKITKRGQNVTFRCDPISEHNRLYWYRQTLGQGPEFLTYFQNEAQLEKSRLLSDRFSAERPKGSFSTLEIQRTEQGDSAMYLCASAMNPGQGNSPLHFGNGTRLTVT.

This chain links TRBV5-1 with TRBJ2-3; 7 nucleotides line up with TRBD2. The germline CDR1 and CDR2 sequences are SGHRS and YFSETQ. This CDR3 region has 16 residues. V was pared by 0 bases and J by 0 bases, with 4 bases of the junction left unmatched. The CDR3 loop is CASSLEGLRSTDTQYF. The CDR3 region has the DNA TGCGCCAGCAGCTTGGAGGGACTAAGGAGCACAGATACGCAGTATTTT.

The chain recombines TRBV7-9 with TRBJ1-1, with TRBD1 matching 8 bases. The V and J ends lost 4 bases and 6 bases, in that order; junction bases with no gene match: 10. This CDR3 has 15 residues. The germline CDR1 and CDR2 sequences are SEHNR and FQNEAQ (reference sequence). The chain's CDR3 is CASSWATGGKSEAFF. CDR3 nucleotide sequence: TGTGCCAGCAGCTGGGCCACAGGGGGTAAGTCTGAAGCTTTCTTT.

The CDR3 DNA follows: TGCGCCAGCAGCTCCCGGCTAGCGGGGGGCACAGATACGCAGTATTTT. It specifies CASSSRLAGGTDTQYF. The chain couples TRBV5-1 to TRBJ2-3, with 10 positions matching TRBD2. CDR1 and CDR2 from the germline V gene are SGHRS and YFSETQ. The CDR3 totals 16 residues. The ends lost 3 bases at V and 1 base at J; junction bases unmatched: 5.

The chain uses TRBV19 and TRBJ2-5; 7 bases match TRBD2. Germline CDR1 LNHDA, CDR2 SQIVND (reference sequence). This CDR3 is built from 12 residues. V dropped 9 bases and J dropped 4; count of bases not matched to a gene: 5. The CDR3 region has the DNA TGTGCCAGACGACTAGCCCGAGAGACCCAGTACTTC. This translates into CARRLARETQYF.

This clone has only one observation. The genes are TRBV7-3 and TRBJ2-1; D is perhaps TRBD2 (5 bases). The CDR3 totals 14 residues. CDR1 SGHTA and CDR2 FQGTGA come from the germline V gene. V was clipped by 0 bases and J by 7 bases, with 10 bases between them. The CDR3 reads CASSLTPRGNEQFF. Written as DNA, the CDR3 is TGTGCCAGCAGCTTAACCCCTAGAGGGAATGAGCAGTTCTTC.

DNA for the CDR3: TGTGCCAGCAGCTCAGGGGGAATGGTTCGAAAGACTGAAGCTTTCTTT. It is translated as CASSSGGMVRKTEAFF. The rearrangement uses TRBV5-4 and TRBJ1-1; TRBD1 agrees at 7 bases. The CDR3 is 16 residues long. Per germline, CDR1 SGHNT and CDR2 YYREEE (reference sequence). After removal of 3 bases from V and 5 bases from J, the junction contained 13 bases not matched to a gene.

This clone appeared a single time. The chain uses TRBV7-8 and TRBJ1-1, with 7 nucleotides matching TRBD1. Germline V gene sequence: CDR1 SGHVS, CDR2 FQNEAQ. Unmatched junction bases numbered 8, after V lost 4 bases and J lost 0 bases. The length of the CDR3 is 16 residues. The CDR3 sequence is CASSSEIGGMNTEAFF. The CDR3, as DNA: TGTGCCAGCAGCTCCGAAATAGGGGGCATGAACACTGAAGCTTTCTTT.

This clone has just one count. The chain has TRBV5-1 and TRBJ1-1; 10 bases align to TRBD1. The V segment lost 4 bases and the J segment 0 bases; nucleotides outside the gene matches: 9. The CDR3 is 17 amino acids. CDR1 is SGHRS, CDR2 YFSETQ, per germline. The CDR3 DNA reads TGCGCCAGCAGCATAACCGGGACAGGGGCTGTGAACACTGAAGCTTTCTTT. Its protein product is CASSITGTGAVNTEAFF.

The V and J genes are TRBV18 and TRBJ1-5; D uncertain. This CDR3 has 15 amino acids. The germline CDR1 and CDR2 sequences are KGHSH and LQKENI. V was clipped by 2 bases and J by 0 bases, with 8 bases between them. CDR3 residues: CASSPNTNSNQPQHF. CDR3 sequence (DNA): TGTGCCAGCTCACCAAATACAAATAGCAATCAGCCCCAGCATTTT.

The CDR3 loop is CASSVGGHSSGNTIYF. Here the CDR3 DNA reads TGTGCCAGCAGCGTAGGGGGACACAGCTCTGGAAACACCATATATTTT. The chain uses TRBV9 and TRBJ1-3; possibly TRBD1 for D (6 bases). Trimming left V 0 bases short and J 0 bases short, with 10 bases between. CDR1 and CDR2 (germline): SGDLS, YYNGEE. The CDR3 covers 16 residues.

The chain recombines TRBV6-5 with TRBJ2-7, with D tentatively TRBD2 (7 bases). V lost 2 bases to trimming and J lost 3 bases, with 14 bases between them. This CDR3 has 15 residues. Germline lookup yields CDR1 MNHEY and CDR2 SVGAGI. The CDR3 loop reads CASSYGGASLYEQYF. The CDR3 DNA reads as TGTGCCAGCAGTTACGGGGGGGCCTCCCTCTACGAGCAGTACTTC.

The J gene is TRBJ2-5, the V gene TRBV5-1, with no clear D. Germline V gene data show CDR1 as SGHRS and CDR2 as YFSETQ. V lost 4 bases and J 3 bases, leaving 13 bases between the germline ends. CDR3 length: 14 residues. The CDR3 spells CASSPETLEETQYF. The CDR3 DNA reads TGCGCCAGCAGCCCAGAAACCCTCGAAGAGACCCAGTACTTC.

The chain employs TRBV7-8 and TRBJ2-3, with TRBD2 identical over 9 bases. The germline V gene has CDR1 SGHVS and CDR2 FQNEAQ. Trimming at V came to 3 bases and at J to 4 bases, leaving 5 bases not matched to a gene. The CDR3 runs 15 residues. CDR3 loop: CASSFKRGDPDTQYF. CDR3 nucleotide sequence: TGTGCCAGCAGCTTTAAGCGGGGGGACCCAGATACGCAGTATTTT.

This sequence joins TRBV25-1 and TRBJ1-1; possibly TRBD1 for D (6 bases). V shed 5 bases and J shed 1 base, with 14 bases lying between them. The CDR3 sequence is 15 residues long. Germline values: CDR1 MGHDK, CDR2 SYGVNS. CDR3 loop: CASSMYGQRNTEAFF. CDR3 bases: TGTGCCAGCAGTATGTATGGACAGAGGAACACTGAAGCTTTCTTT.

This chain's CDR3 is CASSRQGNNQPQHF. In DNA, the CDR3 is TGTGCCAGCAGCCGACAGGGAAACAATCAGCCCCAGCATTTT. The chain carries TRBV6-6 and TRBJ1-5; 7 positions agree with TRBD1. The CDR3 is made up of 14 amino acids. The V gene end was trimmed by 6 bases and the J gene end by 3 bases; junction bases not matched to a gene: 5. The germline CDR1 and CDR2 sequences are MNHNY and SVGAGI (reference sequence).

The chain combines TRBV7-9 with TRBJ1-6, with 8 bases matching TRBD1. V lost 5 bases and J lost 8; bases outside the gene matches: 5. This CDR3 region has 14 residues. Germline loops: CDR1 SEHNR, CDR2 FQNEAQ (reference sequence). As DNA, the CDR3 is TGTGCCAGCAGCCCCAGGGGGCAATATTCACCCCTCCACTTT. It yields the protein CASSPRGQYSPLHF.

The rearrangement links TRBV3-1 (or the pseudogene TRBV3-2) to TRBJ2-1, with D perhaps matching TRBD2 (5 bases). CDR1 is LGHDT and CDR2 is YNNKEL in the germline V gene (reference sequence). The V end lost 6 bases, the J end lost 7 bases, and 10 bases lay between the germline ends. The CDR3 runs 12 residues. The CDR3 is CASSYTGNEQFF. CDR3 sequence (DNA): TGTGCCAGCAGTTATACGGGGAATGAGCAGTTCTTC.

V is TRBV11-3 and J is TRBJ2-2; D gene ambiguous. V was cut by 2 bases and J by 6 bases, with 4 bases left in between. CDR1 is SGHNT and CDR2 is YENEEA in the germline V gene. The length of the CDR3 is 12 residues. CDR3 sequence: CASSLTAGELFF. The DNA for the CDR3 is TGTGCCAGCAGCTTAACGGCCGGGGAGCTGTTTTTT.

This rearrangement joins TRBV18 to TRBJ1-2; no firm D call. Germline CDR1 and CDR2: KGHSH and LQKENI. V lost 2 bases and J 3 bases, leaving 7 bases between the germline ends. The CDR3 sequence is 13 residues long. For the CDR3, the DNA is TGTGCCAGCTCACCAAACCAGGACTATGGCTACACCTTC. Its protein is CASSPNQDYGYTF. The variable domain in full, with the rest retrieved from reference TRBV18 and TRBJ1-2, is NAGVMQNPRHLVRRRGQEARLRCSPMKGHSHVYWYRQLPEEGLKFMVYLQKENIIDESGMPKERFSAEFPKEGPSILRIQQVVRGDSAAYFCASSPNQDYGYTFGSGTRLTVV.

The chain couples TRBV6-5 to TRBJ2-1; 7 bases map to TRBD2. Per germline, CDR1 MNHEY and CDR2 SVGAGI. The J segment lost 4 bases and the V segment lost 3 bases, leaving 9 bases of the junction unmatched. The CDR3 contains 16 residues. The CDR3 loop is CASSYGGGRNYNEQFF. The DNA of the CDR3 is TGTGCCAGCAGTTATGGTGGCGGGAGAAATTACAATGAGCAGTTCTTC.